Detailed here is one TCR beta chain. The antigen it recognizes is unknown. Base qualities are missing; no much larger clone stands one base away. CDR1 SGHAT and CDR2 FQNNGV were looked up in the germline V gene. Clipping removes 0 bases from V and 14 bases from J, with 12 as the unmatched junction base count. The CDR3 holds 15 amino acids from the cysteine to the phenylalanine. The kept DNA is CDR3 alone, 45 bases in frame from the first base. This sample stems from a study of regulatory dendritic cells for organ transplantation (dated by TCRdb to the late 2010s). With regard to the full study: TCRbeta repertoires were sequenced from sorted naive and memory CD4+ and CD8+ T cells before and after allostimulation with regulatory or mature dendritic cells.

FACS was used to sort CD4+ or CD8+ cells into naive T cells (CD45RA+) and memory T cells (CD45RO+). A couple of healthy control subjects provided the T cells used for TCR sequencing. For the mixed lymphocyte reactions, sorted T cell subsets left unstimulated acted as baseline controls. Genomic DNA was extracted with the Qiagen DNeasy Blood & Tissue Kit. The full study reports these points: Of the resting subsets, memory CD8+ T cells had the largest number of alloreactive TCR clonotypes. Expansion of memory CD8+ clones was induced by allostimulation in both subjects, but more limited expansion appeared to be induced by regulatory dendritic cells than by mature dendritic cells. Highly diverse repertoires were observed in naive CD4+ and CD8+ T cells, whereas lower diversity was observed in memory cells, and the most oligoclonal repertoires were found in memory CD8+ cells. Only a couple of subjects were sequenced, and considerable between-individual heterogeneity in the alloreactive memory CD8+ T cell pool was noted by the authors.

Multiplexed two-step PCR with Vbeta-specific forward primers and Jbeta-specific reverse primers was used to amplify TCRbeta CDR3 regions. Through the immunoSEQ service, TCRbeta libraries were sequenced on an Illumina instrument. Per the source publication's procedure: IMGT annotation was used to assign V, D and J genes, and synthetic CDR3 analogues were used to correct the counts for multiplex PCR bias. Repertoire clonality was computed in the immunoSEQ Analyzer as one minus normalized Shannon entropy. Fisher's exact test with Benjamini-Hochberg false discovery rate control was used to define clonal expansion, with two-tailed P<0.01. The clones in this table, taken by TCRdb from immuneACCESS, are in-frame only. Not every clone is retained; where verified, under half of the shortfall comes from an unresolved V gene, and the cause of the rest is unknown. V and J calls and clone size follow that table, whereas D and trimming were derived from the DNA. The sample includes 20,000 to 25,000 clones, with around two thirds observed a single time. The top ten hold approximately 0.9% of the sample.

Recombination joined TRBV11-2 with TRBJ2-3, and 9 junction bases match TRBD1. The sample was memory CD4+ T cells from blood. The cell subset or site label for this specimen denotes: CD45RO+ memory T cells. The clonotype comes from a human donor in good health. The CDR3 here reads CASSLDPSSGTGSYF. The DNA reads TGTGCCAGCAGCTTAGATCCTTCCTCCGGGACAGGGTCGTATTTT. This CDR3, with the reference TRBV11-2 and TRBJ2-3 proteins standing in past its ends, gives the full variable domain EAGVAQSPRYKIIEKRQSVAFWCNPISGHATLYWYQQILGQGPKLLIQFQNNGVVDDSQLPKDRFSAERLKGVDSTLKIQPAKLEDSAVYLCASSLDPSSGTGSYFGPGTRLTVL.